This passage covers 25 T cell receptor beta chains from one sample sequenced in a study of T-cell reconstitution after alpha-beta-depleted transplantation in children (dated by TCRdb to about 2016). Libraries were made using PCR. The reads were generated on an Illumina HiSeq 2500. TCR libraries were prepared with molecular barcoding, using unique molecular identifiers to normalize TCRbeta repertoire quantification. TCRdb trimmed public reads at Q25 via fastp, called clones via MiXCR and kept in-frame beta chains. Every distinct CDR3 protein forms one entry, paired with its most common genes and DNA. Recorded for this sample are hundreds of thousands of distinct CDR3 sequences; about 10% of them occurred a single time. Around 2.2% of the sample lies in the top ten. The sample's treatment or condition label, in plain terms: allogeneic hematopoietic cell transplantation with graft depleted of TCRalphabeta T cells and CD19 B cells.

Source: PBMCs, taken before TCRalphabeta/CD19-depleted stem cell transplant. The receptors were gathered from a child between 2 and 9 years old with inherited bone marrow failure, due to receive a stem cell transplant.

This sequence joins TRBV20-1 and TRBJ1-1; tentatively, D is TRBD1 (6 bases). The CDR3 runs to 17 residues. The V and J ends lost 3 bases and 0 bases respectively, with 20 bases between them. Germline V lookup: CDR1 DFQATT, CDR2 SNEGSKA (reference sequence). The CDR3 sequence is CSARGGLADLMNTEAFF. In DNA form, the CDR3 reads TGCAGTGCTAGGGGGGGGCTAGCCGACCTCATGAACACTGAAGCTTTCTTT.

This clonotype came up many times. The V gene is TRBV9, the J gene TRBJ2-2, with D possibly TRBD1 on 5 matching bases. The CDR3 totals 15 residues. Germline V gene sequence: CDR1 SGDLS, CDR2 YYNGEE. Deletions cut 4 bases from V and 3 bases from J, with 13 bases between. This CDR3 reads CASSHDPRDTGELFF. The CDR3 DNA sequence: TGTGCCAGCAGCCACGACCCCAGGGACACCGGGGAGCTGTTTTTT.

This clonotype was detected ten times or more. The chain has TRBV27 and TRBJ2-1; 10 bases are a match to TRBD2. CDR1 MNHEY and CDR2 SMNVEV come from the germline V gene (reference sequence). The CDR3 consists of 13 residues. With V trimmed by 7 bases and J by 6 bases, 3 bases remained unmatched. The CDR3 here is CASTGTSANEQFF. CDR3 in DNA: TGTGCCAGCACCGGGACTAGCGCCAATGAGCAGTTCTTC.

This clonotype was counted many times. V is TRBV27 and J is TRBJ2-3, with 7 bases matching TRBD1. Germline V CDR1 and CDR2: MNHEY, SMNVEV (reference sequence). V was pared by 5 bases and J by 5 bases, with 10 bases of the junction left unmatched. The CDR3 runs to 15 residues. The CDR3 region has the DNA TGTGCCAGCAGTCCACAACCTCCAGGGGGAGATACGCAGTATTTT. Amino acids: CASSPQPPGGDTQYF.

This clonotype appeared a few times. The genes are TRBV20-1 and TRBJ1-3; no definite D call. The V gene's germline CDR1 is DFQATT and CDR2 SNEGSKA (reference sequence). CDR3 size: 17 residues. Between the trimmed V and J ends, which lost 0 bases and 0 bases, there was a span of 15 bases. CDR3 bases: TGCAGTGCTAGAGATCGGGAGGAGACCTACTCTGGAAACACCATATATTTT. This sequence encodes CSARDREETYSGNTIYF.

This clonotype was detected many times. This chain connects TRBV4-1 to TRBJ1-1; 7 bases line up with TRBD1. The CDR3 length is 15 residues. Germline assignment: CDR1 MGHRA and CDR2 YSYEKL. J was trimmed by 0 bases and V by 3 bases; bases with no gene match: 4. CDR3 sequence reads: CASSHPGGLNTEAFF. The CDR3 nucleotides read TGCGCCAGCAGCCATCCAGGGGGTTTGAACACTGAAGCTTTCTTT.

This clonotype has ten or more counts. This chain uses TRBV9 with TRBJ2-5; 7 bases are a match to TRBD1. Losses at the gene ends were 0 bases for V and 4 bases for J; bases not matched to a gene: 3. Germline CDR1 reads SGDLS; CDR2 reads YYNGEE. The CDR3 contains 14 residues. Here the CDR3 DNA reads TGTGCCAGCAGCGTAGAGGGGGCGGGAGAGACCCAGTACTTC. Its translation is CASSVEGAGETQYF.

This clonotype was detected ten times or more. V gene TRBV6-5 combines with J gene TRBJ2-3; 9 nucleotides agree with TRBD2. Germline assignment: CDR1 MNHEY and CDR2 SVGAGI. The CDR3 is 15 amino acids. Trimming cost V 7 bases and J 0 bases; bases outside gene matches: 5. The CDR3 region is CASIRTSVSTDTQYF. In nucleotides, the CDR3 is TGTGCCAGCATCCGGACTAGCGTGAGCACAGATACGCAGTATTTT.

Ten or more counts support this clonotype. This CDR3 reads CASSSPGSNEKLFF. In DNA form, the CDR3 reads TGTGCCAGCAGTTCCCCGGGGTCTAATGAAAAACTGTTTTTT. The V and J genes are TRBV12-3 or TRBV12-4 and TRBJ1-4, with D uncertain. This CDR3 region has 14 residues. V dropped 4 bases and J dropped 3 bases, with 9 bases sitting between them.

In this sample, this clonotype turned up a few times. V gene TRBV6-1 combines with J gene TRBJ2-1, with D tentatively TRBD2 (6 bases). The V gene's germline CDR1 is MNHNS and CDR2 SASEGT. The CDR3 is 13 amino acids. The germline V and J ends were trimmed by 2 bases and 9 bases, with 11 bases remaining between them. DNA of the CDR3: TGTGCCAGCAGTGAACTCCGGGGAGGTGAGCAGTTCTTC. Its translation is CASSELRGGEQFF.

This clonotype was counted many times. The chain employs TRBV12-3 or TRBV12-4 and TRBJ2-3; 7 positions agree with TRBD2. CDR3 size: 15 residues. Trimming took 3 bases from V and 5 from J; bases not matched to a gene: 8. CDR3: CASSFTRTGGDTQYF. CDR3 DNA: TGTGCCAGCAGTTTTACGCGGACGGGGGGAGATACGCAGTATTTT.

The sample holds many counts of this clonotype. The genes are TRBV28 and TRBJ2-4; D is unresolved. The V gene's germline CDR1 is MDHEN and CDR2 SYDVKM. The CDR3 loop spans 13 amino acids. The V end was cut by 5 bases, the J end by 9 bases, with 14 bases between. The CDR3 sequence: CASSPRVVGIQYF. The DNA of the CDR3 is TGTGCCAGCAGTCCCCGGGTTGTTGGCATTCAGTACTTC.

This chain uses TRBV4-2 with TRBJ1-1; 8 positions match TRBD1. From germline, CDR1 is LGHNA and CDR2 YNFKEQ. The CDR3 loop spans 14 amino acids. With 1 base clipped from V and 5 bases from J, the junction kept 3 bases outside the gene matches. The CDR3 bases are TGTGCCAGCAGCCAAGTTGACAGGGGTACTGAAGCTTTCTTT. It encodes CASSQVDRGTEAFF.

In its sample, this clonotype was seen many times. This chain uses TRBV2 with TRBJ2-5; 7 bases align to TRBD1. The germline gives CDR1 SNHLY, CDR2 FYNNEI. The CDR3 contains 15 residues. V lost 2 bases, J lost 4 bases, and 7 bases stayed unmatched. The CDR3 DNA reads TGTGCCAGCAGTGAACCAGGGGGTACCGGAGAGACCCAGTACTTC. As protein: CASSEPGGTGETQYF.

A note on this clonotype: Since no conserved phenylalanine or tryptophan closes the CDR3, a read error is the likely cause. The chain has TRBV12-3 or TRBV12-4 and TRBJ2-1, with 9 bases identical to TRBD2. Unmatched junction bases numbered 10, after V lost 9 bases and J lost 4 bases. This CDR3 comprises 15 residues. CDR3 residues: CARSRLAGLYNEQFL. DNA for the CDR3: TGTGCCAGAAGTCGCCTAGCGGGGCTATACAATGAGCAGTTCCTC.

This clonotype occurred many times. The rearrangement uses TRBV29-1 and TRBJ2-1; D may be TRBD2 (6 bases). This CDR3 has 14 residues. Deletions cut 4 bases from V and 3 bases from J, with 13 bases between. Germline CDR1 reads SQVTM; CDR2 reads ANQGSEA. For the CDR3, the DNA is TGCAGCGTTGTATCCGAGGGACTCTACAATGAGCAGTTCTTC. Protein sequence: CSVVSEGLYNEQFF.

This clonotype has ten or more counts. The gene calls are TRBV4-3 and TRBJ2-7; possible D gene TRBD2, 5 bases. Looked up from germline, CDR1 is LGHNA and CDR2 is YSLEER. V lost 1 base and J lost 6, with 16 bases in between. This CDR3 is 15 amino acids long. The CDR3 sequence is CASSQGEREPGEQYF. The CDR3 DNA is TGCGCCAGCAGCCAAGGGGAGAGGGAGCCAGGCGAGCAGTACTTC.

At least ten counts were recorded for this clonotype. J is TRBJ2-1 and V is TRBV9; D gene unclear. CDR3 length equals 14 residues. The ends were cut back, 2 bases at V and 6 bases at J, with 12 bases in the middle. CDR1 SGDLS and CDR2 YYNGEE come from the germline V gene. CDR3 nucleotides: TGTGCCAGCAGCGTTAGATTAGGGATCAATGAGCAGTTCTTC. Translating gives CASSVRLGINEQFF.

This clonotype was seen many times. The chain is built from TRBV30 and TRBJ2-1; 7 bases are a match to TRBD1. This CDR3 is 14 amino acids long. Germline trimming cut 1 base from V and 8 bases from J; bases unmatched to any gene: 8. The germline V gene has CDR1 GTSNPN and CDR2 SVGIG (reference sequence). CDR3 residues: CAWSASVQGHEQFF. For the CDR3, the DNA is TGTGCCTGGAGTGCCTCGGTACAGGGGCATGAGCAGTTCTTC.

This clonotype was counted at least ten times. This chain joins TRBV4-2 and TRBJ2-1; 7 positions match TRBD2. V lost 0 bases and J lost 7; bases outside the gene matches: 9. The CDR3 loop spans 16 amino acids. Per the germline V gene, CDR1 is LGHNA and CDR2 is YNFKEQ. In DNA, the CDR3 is TGTGCCAGCAGCCAAGATTTGGCGGGAGCGGGGAATGAGCAGTTCTTC. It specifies CASSQDLAGAGNEQFF.

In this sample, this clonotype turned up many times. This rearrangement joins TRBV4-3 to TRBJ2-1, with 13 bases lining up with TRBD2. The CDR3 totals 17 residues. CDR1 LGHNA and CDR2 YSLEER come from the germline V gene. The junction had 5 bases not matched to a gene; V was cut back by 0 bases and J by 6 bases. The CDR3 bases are TGCGCCAGCAGCCAAGATTATGGACTAGCGGGAGCCAATGAGCAGTTCTTC. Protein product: CASSQDYGLAGANEQFF.

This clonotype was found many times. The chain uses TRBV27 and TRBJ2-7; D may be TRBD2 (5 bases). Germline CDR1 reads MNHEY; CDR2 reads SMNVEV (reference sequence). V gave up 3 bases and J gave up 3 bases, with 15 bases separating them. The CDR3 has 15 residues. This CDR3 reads CASSFSPGLYYEQYF. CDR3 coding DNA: TGTGCCAGCAGTTTTTCCCCAGGACTGTACTACGAGCAGTACTTC.

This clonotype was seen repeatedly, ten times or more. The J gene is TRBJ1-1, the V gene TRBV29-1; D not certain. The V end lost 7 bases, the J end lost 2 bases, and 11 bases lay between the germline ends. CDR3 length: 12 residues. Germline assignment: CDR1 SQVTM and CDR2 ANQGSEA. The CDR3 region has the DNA TGCAGCGGAGGAGACCTTAACACTGAAGCTTTCTTT. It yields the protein CSGGDLNTEAFF.

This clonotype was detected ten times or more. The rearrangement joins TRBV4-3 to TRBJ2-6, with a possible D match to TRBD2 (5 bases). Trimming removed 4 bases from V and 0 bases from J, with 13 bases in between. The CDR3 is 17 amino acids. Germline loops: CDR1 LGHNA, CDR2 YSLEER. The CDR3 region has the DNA TGCGCCAGCAGCCCAGGACTCAGCAACTCTGGGGCCAACGTCCTGACTTTC. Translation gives CASSPGLSNSGANVLTF.

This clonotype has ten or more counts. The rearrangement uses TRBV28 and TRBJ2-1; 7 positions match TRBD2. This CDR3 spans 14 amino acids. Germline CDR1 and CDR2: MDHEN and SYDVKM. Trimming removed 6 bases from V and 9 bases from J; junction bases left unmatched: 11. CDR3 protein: CASRKPTSAGEQFF. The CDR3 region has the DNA TGTGCCAGCAGAAAACCAACTAGCGCCGGTGAGCAGTTCTTC.